This T cell receptor beta chain appears in the sequencing data of a study of T cells in Graves' hyperthyroidism and ophthalmopathy. Overall study results and limits: A model of 13 V-J pairs discriminated ophthalmopathy from stable hyperthyroidism. Most clonotypes expanded in thyroid above 0.001 were likewise present in blood.

Trimming removed 4 bases at V and 5 bases at J, with 6 bases between. CDR1 is LGHDT and CDR2 is YNNKEL in the germline V gene (reference sequence). The CDR3 covers 13 residues. This clonotype was observed at least ten times. Its antigen is unidentified. TCR beta CDR3 regions were amplified from RNA transcripts. RT-PCR in the first round (using the HTBI primer set) targeted the TCR CDR3. In TCRdb, the multiplex PCR reads were re-called with MiXCR into one record per CDR3 protein. The sample lists around 390,000 distinct CDR3 sequences, roughly 15% occurring once. The chain has TRBV3-1 and TRBJ1-6, with unresolved D. Sequences were obtained from blood. This clonotype originated in a woman younger than 45 with Graves' ophthalmopathy. The CDR3 reads CASSRTDNSPLHF. The CDR3 DNA follows: TGTGCCAGCAGCCGAACAGATAATTCACCCCTCCACTTT.